The clone carrying this TCR beta chain was detected a few times. Its antigen is unidentified. MiXCR was run by TCRdb on the reads, yielding one entry per CDR3 protein. Seen here are 84,000 or so distinct CDR3 sequences, approximately 46% observed once, and the top ten hold 80% to 95%. The data originate from a study of T cell repertoires in cytomegalovirus infection. CDR1 is LNHDA and CDR2 is SQIVND in the germline V gene (reference sequence). The V gene lost 4 bases and the J gene lost 3 bases, with 19 bases spanning the gap. The CDR3 consists of 17 residues. J is TRBJ1-5 and V is TRBV19; perhaps TRBD1 as D (5 bases). The source material was CD8+ T cells from cultured PBMCs, sampled from culture after CMV antigen stimulation. The receptor comes from a human donor in good health (CMV status not recorded). Some clones in this sample may be carry-over from other donors' samples. The CDR3 nucleotides are TGTGCCAGTAGTAATAGGGACGAAGTGTTGAACAATCAGCCCCAGCATTTT. It translates to CASSNRDEVLNNQPQHF.